Presented here are 20 T cell receptor beta chains from one specimen sequenced in a study of blood T cell repertoires in COVID-19. Data came from immunoSEQ multiplex PCR; TCRdb stores just in-frame clones and leaves some out. The table has roughly 200,000 clones, over 85% seen once; the top ten hold less than 4.5%. Sequencing was done on a sample of PBMCs or T cells enriched from blood (not recorded which). The source of these receptors is a woman in her twenties or thirties with acute COVID-19.

The J gene is TRBJ2-7, the V gene TRBV7-2, with TRBD2 as a possible D gene (7 bases). The length of the CDR3 is 15 residues. Germline loops: CDR1 SGHTA, CDR2 FQGNSA. The ends were cut back, 5 bases at V and 6 bases at J, with 20 bases in the middle. The CDR3 DNA sequence: TGTGCCAGCAGCAACCCAGGACTAGGGGGAATCGAGCAGTACTTC. It is translated as CASSNPGLGGIEQYF. Full variable domain (remainder filled in from reference TRBV7-2 and TRBJ2-7): GAGVSQSPSNKVTEKGKDVELRCDPISGHTALYWYRQSLGQGLEFLIYFQGNSAPDKSGLPSDRFSAERTGGSVSTLTIQRTQQEDSAVYLCASSNPGLGGIEQYFGPGTRLTVT.

This chain links TRBV4-1 with TRBJ2-4, with a weak D call TRBD1 (6 bases). Trimming removed 1 base from V and 8 bases from J, with 15 bases in between. Germline CDR1 MGHRA, CDR2 YSYEKL. CDR3 length: 15 amino acids. This CDR3 is CASSQGGQLVDIQYF. The CDR3 DNA reads TGCGCCAGCAGCCAAGGCGGACAGCTGGTGGACATTCAGTACTTC.

This chain uses TRBV27 with TRBJ2-4, with D unresolved. This CDR3 is 15 amino acids long. V lost 2 bases, J lost 0 bases, and 8 bases lay in between. The germline V gene encodes CDR1 MNHEY and CDR2 SMNVEV (reference sequence). CDR3 loop: CASSLGPVAKNIQYF. The DNA for the CDR3 is TGTGCCAGCAGTTTAGGGCCCGTAGCCAAAAACATTCAGTACTTC.

This rearrangement joins TRBV5-1 to TRBJ1-3; D unclear. The CDR3 extends over 14 amino acids. Germline assignment: CDR1 SGHRS and CDR2 YFSETQ. The V end lost 4 bases, the J end lost 0 bases, and 8 bases lay between the germline ends. CDR3 DNA: TGCGCCAGCAGCCCCGCAGTCTCTGGAAACACCATATATTTT. As protein: CASSPAVSGNTIYF. Variable domain in full (rest from reference TRBV5-1 and TRBJ1-3): KAGVTQTPRYLIKTRGQQVTLSCSPISGHRSVSWYQQTPGQGLQFLFEYFSETQRNKGNFPGRFSGRQFSNSRSEMNVSTLELGDSALYLCASSPAVSGNTIYFGEGSWLTVV.

The chain is built from TRBV4-2 and TRBJ1-3, with 7 bases identical to TRBD1. Germline CDR1 LGHNA, CDR2 YNFKEQ. V dropped 0 bases and J dropped 4; count of bases not matched to a gene: 3. The CDR3 is 15 residues long. CDR3 amino acids: CASSQERTGGNTIYF. The CDR3, as DNA: TGTGCCAGCAGCCAAGAAAGGACAGGCGGAAACACCATATATTTT.

The V call is TRBV7-6, the J call TRBJ2-7, with a possible D match to TRBD2 (5 bases). CDR1 is SGHVS, CDR2 FNYEAQ, per germline. V lost 1 base and J lost 0, with 10 bases in between. The CDR3 contains 15 residues. For the CDR3, the DNA is TGTGCCAGCAGCTTAGAGGCGGGCCACTCCTACGAGCAGTACTTC. This gives the protein CASSLEAGHSYEQYF.

The chain joins TRBV28 to TRBJ2-7; possible D gene TRBD2, 6 bases. Germline CDR1 and CDR2: MDHEN and SYDVKM. The CDR3 length is 14 residues. V was shortened by 3 bases and J by 0 bases, with 9 bases between the two germline ends. The CDR3 sequence is CASSLEGTSYEQYF. As DNA, the CDR3 is TGTGCCAGCAGTTTGGAGGGTACCTCCTACGAGCAGTACTTC.

The chain combines TRBV7-2 with TRBJ1-1; D may be TRBD1 (6 bases). CDR1 is SGHTA, CDR2 FQGNSA, per germline. CDR3 length: 14 amino acids. Trimming stripped 5 bases from V and 1 base from J, with 11 bases between. The CDR3 DNA follows: TGTGCCAGCAGCCGTAGGACAGCGAACACTGAAGCTTTCTTT. The encoded protein is CASSRRTANTEAFF.

This chain's CDR3 is CASSLDQGYGYTF. CDR3 nucleotides: TGCGCCAGCAGCTTGGACCAGGGTTATGGCTACACCTTC. The gene calls are TRBV5-1 and TRBJ1-2; maybe TRBD1 (5 bases). CDR1 is SGHRS, CDR2 YFSETQ, per germline. Trimming took 0 bases from V and 5 from J, leaving 8 bases between them. The CDR3 covers 13 residues.

The chain has TRBV3-1 (or the pseudogene TRBV3-2) and TRBJ1-2; D remains ambiguous. Trimming removed 4 bases at V and 4 bases at J, with 10 bases between. This CDR3 is built from 13 residues. CDR1 is LGHDT, CDR2 YNNKEL, per germline (reference sequence). CDR3: CASSRGISYGYTF. The CDR3 nucleotides read TGTGCCAGCAGCCGCGGGATCTCCTATGGCTACACCTTC.

The chain has TRBV6-2 or TRBV6-3 and TRBJ2-5; D gene unclear. V shed 6 bases and J shed 1 base, with 21 bases lying between them. This CDR3 spans 17 amino acids. Germline V gene lookup returns CDR1 MNHEY and CDR2 SVGEGT. CDR3 region: CASSPSPSAGSQETQYF. In DNA form, the CDR3 reads TGTGCCAGCAGCCCCTCCCCCTCTGCAGGATCCCAAGAGACCCAGTACTTC.

This chain links TRBV5-5 with TRBJ2-7, with D unclear. Germline V CDR1 and CDR2: SGHKS, YYEKEE (reference sequence). Trimming left V 0 bases short and J 3 bases short, with 10 bases between. CDR3 length equals 14 residues. As DNA, the CDR3 is TGTGCCAGCAGCTTGGAGAGGTTAAGCTACGAGCAGTACTTC. Protein product: CASSLERLSYEQYF.

This sequence joins TRBV6-5 and TRBJ2-1, with 9 bases that match TRBD1. Per the germline V gene, CDR1 is MNHEY and CDR2 is SVGAGI. The CDR3 is 15 residues long. The junction had 14 bases not matched to a gene; V was cut back by 9 bases and J by 8 bases. The CDR3 DNA sequence: TGTGCCAGTAATACCGGGACAGGGATCTCCTATGAGCAGTTCTTC. The encoded protein is CASNTGTGISYEQFF.

In its sample, this clone was seen once. The chain carries TRBV2 and TRBJ1-5; 9 bases are a match to TRBD1. From germline, CDR1 is SNHLY and CDR2 FYNNEI. This CDR3 contains 14 residues. V gave up 6 bases and J gave up 4 bases; unmatched junction bases: 4. CDR3 amino acids: CASRDRGTNQPQHF. The CDR3 DNA reads as TGTGCCAGCAGGGACAGGGGAACTAATCAGCCCCAGCATTTT.

Notes on this clone: The same CDR3 can be traced to other DNA sequences in this sample. The chain has TRBV18 and TRBJ1-1, with a tentative D call TRBD1 (5 bases). V shed 3 bases and J shed 4 bases, with 9 bases lying between them. Germline-derived CDR1 and CDR2 are KGHSH and LQKENI. The CDR3 is 13 amino acids. The CDR3 nucleotides are TGTGCCAGCTCACCCGCGGGGGGCACTGAAGCTTTCTTT. This translates into CASSPAGGTEAFF.

This clone was detected a few times. The genes are TRBV11-2 and TRBJ2-7; no clear D gene. Germline V gene data show CDR1 as SGHAT and CDR2 as FQNNGV. V shed 1 base and J shed 5 bases, with 6 bases lying between them. The CDR3 consists of 12 residues. The CDR3 DNA reads as TGTGCCAGCAGCTTAGGGGCCAACGAGCAGTACTTC. Amino acid sequence: CASSLGANEQYF.

The rearrangement links TRBV4-1 to TRBJ1-2; D is possibly TRBD1 (6 bases). CDR1 is MGHRA, CDR2 YSYEKL, per germline. This CDR3 comprises 13 residues. The germline V and J ends were trimmed by 2 bases and 3 bases, with 7 bases remaining between them. For the CDR3, the DNA is TGCGCCAGCAGCCAAAGGACAGACTATGGCTACACCTTC. As protein: CASSQRTDYGYTF.

V is TRBV4-1 and J is TRBJ2-5, with 15 bases that match TRBD2. With 0 bases clipped from V and 3 bases from J, the junction kept 2 bases outside the gene matches. CDR3 size: 17 residues. Germline CDR1 and CDR2: MGHRA and YSYEKL. The CDR3 nucleotides are TGCGCCAGCAGCCAAGAGGGACTAGCGGGGGGTGAAGAGACCCAGTACTTC. It is translated as CASSQEGLAGGEETQYF.

The rearrangement uses TRBV20-1 and TRBJ1-2; D uncertain. V lost 3 bases, J lost 2 bases, and 7 bases lay in between. Germline loops: CDR1 DFQATT, CDR2 SNEGSKA (reference sequence). The CDR3 totals 12 residues. This chain's CDR3 is CSASVRNYGYTF. CDR3 in DNA: TGCAGTGCTAGTGTCAGGAACTATGGCTACACCTTC.

This clone is a singleton in its sample. The gene calls are TRBV27 and TRBJ1-2; D might be TRBD1 (5 bases). Germline V gene lookup returns CDR1 MNHEY and CDR2 SMNVEV (reference sequence). This CDR3 is built from 13 residues. V was pared by 5 bases and J by 8 bases, with 15 bases between. The CDR3 DNA reads TGTGCCAGCAGTACCTACCGGGGGTCAGGCTACACCTTC. This encodes CASSTYRGSGYTF.